This paragraph reports one T cell receptor beta chain. Its antigen is unidentified. These data are taken from a study of cytomegalovirus exposure and HLA in healthy donors. The length of the CDR3 is 15 residues. The germline gives CDR1 SEHNR, CDR2 FQNEAQ (reference sequence). The V gene end was trimmed by 5 bases and the J gene end by 0 bases; junction bases not matched to a gene: 3. The study, taken as a whole, reports: It was likely that a cluster of highly shared sequence variants was a sequencing artifact.

Primers for the PCR totalled 60 Vbeta and 13 Jbeta. Data came from immunoSEQ multiplex PCR; TCRdb stores just in-frame clones and leaves some out. The data contain around 140,000 clones, around nine tenths of them seen just once; the ten biggest clones take up around 5.5%. This chain uses TRBV7-9 with TRBJ2-7, with 11 bases fitting TRBD2. Sequenced sample: PBMCs. The clonotype was recovered from a woman in her 30s in good health and CMV-seronegative. The CDR3 spells CASSELAGGSYEQYF. The CDR3 nucleotides are TGTGCCAGCAGCGAGCTAGCGGGGGGCTCCTACGAGCAGTACTTC.